A single sample is the source of the 19 T cell receptor beta chains below, sequenced in a study of T cells in Graves' hyperthyroidism and ophthalmopathy. TCR beta CDR3 regions were amplified from RNA transcripts. RT-PCR in the first round (using the HTBI primer set) targeted the TCR CDR3. TCRdb independently ran MiXCR on the multiplex PCR reads; one entry per CDR3 protein. The sample has 450,000 to 700,000 distinct CDR3 sequences; about half are singletons. The sample comprised peripheral blood or thyroid tissue (not recorded which). These receptor sequences come from an adult woman with Graves' disease, either hyperthyroidism or ophthalmopathy (not recorded which).

This clonotype was picked up many times. The chain combines TRBV28 with TRBJ1-5; no clear D. This CDR3 has 12 amino acids. The germline CDR1 and CDR2 sequences are MDHEN and SYDVKM. V was pared by 7 bases and J by 6 bases, with 10 bases between. In DNA form, the CDR3 reads TGTGCCAGCATGCCCTCGGGTCAGCCCCAGCATTTT. Its translation: CASMPSGQPQHF.

This clonotype was picked up many times. The chain links TRBV25-1 to TRBJ1-4, with D possibly TRBD1 on 5 matching bases. Trimming took 1 base from V and 7 from J, leaving 10 bases between them. The CDR3 runs to 14 residues. CDR1 is MGHDK, CDR2 SYGVNS, per germline. CDR3 in amino acids: CASSESRATEKLFF. The CDR3 DNA is TGTGCCAGCAGTGAATCCAGGGCAACTGAAAAACTGTTTTTT.

V and J are TRBV7-9 and TRBJ2-7, with D perhaps TRBD2 (6 bases). The CDR3 loop spans 13 amino acids. V shed 8 bases and J shed 3 bases, with 14 bases lying between them. Germline CDR1 and CDR2: SEHNR and FQNEAQ (reference sequence). The CDR3 nucleotides are TGTGCCAGCGGCCAACTAGCTTACTACGAGCAGTACTTC. This translates into CASGQLAYYEQYF.

The rearrangement uses TRBV10-3 and TRBJ1-2; weak D call: TRBD1 (6 bases). V lost 6 bases, J lost 6 bases, and 11 bases lay in between. CDR3 length equals 12 residues. CDR1 is ENHRY and CDR2 is SYGVKD in the germline V gene. The chain's CDR3 is CAIRGHRDGYTF. CDR3 coding DNA: TGTGCCATCAGGGGACATAGGGATGGCTACACCTTC.

This clonotype was seen many times. The V and J genes are TRBV9 and TRBJ2-2; D gene ambiguous. Germline V gives CDR1 SGDLS, CDR2 YYNGEE. Trimming removed 0 bases at V and 4 bases at J, with 10 bases between. The length of the CDR3 is 15 residues. This chain's CDR3 is CASSVVGIPTGELFF. The CDR3 nucleotides read TGTGCCAGCAGCGTAGTGGGGATTCCCACCGGGGAGCTGTTTTTT.

The CDR3 sequence: CSVAGTGWNGELFF. The DNA for the CDR3 is TGCAGCGTGGCCGGGACAGGGTGGAACGGGGAGCTGTTTTTT. V and J are TRBV29-1 and TRBJ2-2; 9 bases align to TRBD1. Trimming took 6 bases from V and 7 from J; bases not matched to a gene: 9. Germline assignment: CDR1 SQVTM and CDR2 ANQGSEA. CDR3 size: 14 residues.

Many counts were recorded for this clonotype. CDR3 protein: CSAGGQLGSSYEQYF. CDR3 in DNA: TGCAGTGCTGGTGGCCAGCTGGGAAGCTCGTACGAGCAGTACTTC. The V and J genes are TRBV20-1 and TRBJ2-7; D is undetermined. V was cut by 5 bases and J by 4 bases, with 21 bases left in between. The CDR3 spans 15 residues. Germline lookup yields CDR1 DFQATT and CDR2 SNEGSKA (reference sequence).

This clonotype was detected ten times or more. The chain joins TRBV2 to TRBJ2-7; D gene ambiguous. V dropped 4 bases and J dropped 1 base, with 8 bases sitting between them. CDR1 and CDR2 from the germline V gene are SNHLY and FYNNEI. The CDR3 is 13 amino acids. Here the CDR3 reads CASSGYGSYEQYF. In DNA, the CDR3 is TGTGCCAGCAGTGGATATGGATCCTACGAGCAGTACTTC.

This clonotype was seen a handful of times. The chain couples TRBV28 to TRBJ1-2, with unresolved D. The V end was cut by 6 bases, the J end by 2 bases, with 7 bases between. This CDR3 has 12 amino acids. Germline CDR1 reads MDHEN; CDR2 reads SYDVKM. CDR3 amino acids: CASSRQNYGYTF. CDR3 nucleotides: TGTGCCAGCAGCCGTCAAAACTATGGCTACACCTTC.

Many counts were recorded for this clonotype. The chain has TRBV11-2 and TRBJ2-2; D tentatively fits TRBD1 or TRBD2 (5 bases each). V was cut by 5 bases and J by 0 bases, with 13 bases left in between. Germline V gives CDR1 SGHAT, CDR2 FQNNGV. This CDR3 has 16 residues. The CDR3 protein is CASSPTEGPNTGELFF. CDR3 nucleotide sequence: TGTGCCAGCAGCCCTACTGAGGGACCGAACACCGGGGAGCTGTTTTTT. Supplemented by reference TRBV11-2 and TRBJ2-2, the full variable domain reads EAGVAQSPRYKIIEKRQSVAFWCNPISGHATLYWYQQILGQGPKLLIQFQNNGVVDDSQLPKDRFSAERLKGVDSTLKIQPAKLEDSAVYLCASSPTEGPNTGELFFGEGSRLTVL.

This clonotype turned up a few times. The chain couples TRBV7-9 to TRBJ1-5; no definite D call. Trimming took off 0 bases at V and 14 bases at J, with 14 bases between the two ends. CDR1 and CDR2 (germline): SEHNR, FQNEAQ (reference sequence). The CDR3 extends over 13 amino acids. The CDR3 coding sequence is TGTGCCAGCAGCTTAGCGTCGGGGTTCCACGAGCATTTT. This sequence encodes CASSLASGFHEHF.

This clonotype showed up many times. The chain uses TRBV9 and TRBJ2-2; 10 bases fit TRBD2. Per germline, CDR1 SGDLS and CDR2 YYNGEE. The CDR3 is made up of 15 amino acids. V lost 3 bases, J lost 5 bases, and 4 bases stayed unmatched. CDR3 protein: CASSAGTSATGELFF. CDR3 coding DNA: TGTGCCAGCAGCGCCGGGACTAGCGCAACCGGGGAGCTGTTTTTT.

This clonotype has ten or more counts. The chain employs TRBV5-1 and TRBJ2-7; D may correspond to TRBD1 or TRBD2 (6 bases each). V gave up 5 bases and J gave up 7 bases, with 13 bases separating them. The CDR3 runs 12 residues. Germline V lookup: CDR1 SGHRS, CDR2 YFSETQ. The CDR3 protein is CASSPGAKEQYF. The CDR3 DNA sequence: TGCGCCAGCAGTCCGGGGGCGAAAGAGCAGTACTTC.

The sample holds a few counts of this clonotype. The rearrangement uses TRBV7-2 and TRBJ2-7; tentatively, D is TRBD1 (6 bases). This CDR3 region has 14 residues. Germline lookup yields CDR1 SGHTA and CDR2 FQGNSA. Between the trimmed V and J ends, which lost 6 bases and 3 bases, there was a span of 15 bases. For the CDR3, the DNA is TGTGCCAGCAGTCCCCCGGGACATAACTACGAGCAGTACTTC. It codes for CASSPPGHNYEQYF.

The chain recombines TRBV20-1 with TRBJ2-5, with D possibly TRBD1 on 5 matching bases. The CDR3 sequence is 12 residues long. Germline CDR1 DFQATT, CDR2 SNEGSKA (reference sequence). The V end lost 5 bases, the J end lost 4 bases, and 11 bases lay between the germline ends. The chain's CDR3 is CSAAPRVETQYF. CDR3 DNA: TGCAGTGCTGCCCCCAGGGTAGAGACCCAGTACTTC.

This chain connects TRBV28 to TRBJ2-7, with 12 bases fitting TRBD2. The length of the CDR3 is 16 residues. V lost 7 bases and J lost 5; bases outside the gene matches: 12. Germline loops: CDR1 MDHEN, CDR2 SYDVKM. The CDR3 region is CASTGMTSGSRDEQYF. The CDR3 bases are TGTGCCAGCACCGGGATGACTAGCGGGAGTCGGGACGAGCAGTACTTC.

J is TRBJ2-7 and V is TRBV12-3 or TRBV12-4, with D unclear. This CDR3 has 13 residues. V was trimmed by 5 bases and J by 3 bases, leaving 11 bases between them. CDR3: CASSLEFYYEQYF. The CDR3 DNA follows: TGTGCCAGCAGTCTCGAATTCTACTACGAGCAGTACTTC.

The table lists this clonotype with many counts. V is TRBV19 and J is TRBJ2-7, with 9 bases that match TRBD2. CDR3 size: 17 residues. Unmatched junction bases numbered 16, after V lost 6 bases and J lost 4 bases. CDR1 and CDR2 from the germline V gene are LNHDA and SQIVND (reference sequence). The CDR3 here is CASSPILASGKGYEQYF. CDR3 coding DNA: TGTGCCAGTAGCCCGATTTTAGCTAGCGGGAAGGGATACGAGCAGTACTTC.

This clonotype was seen ten or more times. The gene calls are TRBV5-1 and TRBJ1-1; D might be TRBD1 (6 bases). CDR1 is SGHRS, CDR2 YFSETQ, per germline. CDR3 size: 14 residues. The V and J ends lost 4 bases and 8 bases respectively, with 18 bases between them. The CDR3 DNA reads TGCGCCAGCAGCCCGACAGGACTCCCTTCGGAAGCTTTCTTT. This translates into CASSPTGLPSEAFF.